One and the same sample provided the 20 T cell receptor beta chains below, sequenced in a study of cytotoxic CD8 clonotypes in ibrutinib-treated CLL. Some clones are missing from TCRdb's copy, which holds only in-frame ones; the method was immunoSEQ multiplex PCR. In the table there are 250,000 to 350,000 clones, approximately 79% of which are singletons. Sequenced here: PBMCs, sampled at disease progression, from a patient treated with ibrutinib. These receptors came from a human donor with chronic lymphocytic leukemia.

The table lists this clone with a few counts. V is TRBV6-5 and J is TRBJ2-2; the D gene is possibly TRBD1 (6 bases). Germline V gene sequence: CDR1 MNHEY, CDR2 SVGAGI. This CDR3 is 16 amino acids long. The V end was cut by 0 bases, the J end by 2 bases, with 10 bases between. As DNA, the CDR3 is TGTGCCAGCAGTTACTCTCCAGGGGTCAACACCGGGGAGCTGTTTTTT. Translating gives CASSYSPGVNTGELFF.

The rearrangement joins TRBV4-1 to TRBJ1-2, with 11 bases matching TRBD1. With 1 base clipped from V and 2 bases from J, the junction kept 3 bases outside the gene matches. The CDR3 runs 16 residues. The V gene's germline CDR1 is MGHRA and CDR2 YSYEKL. This chain's CDR3 is CASSQAGDRGNYGYTF. Here the CDR3 DNA reads TGCGCCAGCAGCCAAGCGGGGGACAGGGGGAACTATGGCTACACCTTC.

The V and J genes are TRBV10-2 and TRBJ1-1, with D possibly TRBD1 on 5 matching bases. Deletions cut 0 bases from V and 0 bases from J, with 14 bases between. Per germline, CDR1 WSHSY and CDR2 SAAADI. This CDR3 region has 17 residues. This chain's CDR3 is CASSESQGVSLNTEAFF. CDR3 in DNA: TGCGCCAGCAGTGAGTCGCAGGGAGTATCTTTGAACACTGAAGCTTTCTTT.

V is TRBV15 and J is TRBJ2-7; the match to TRBD1 covers 9 bases. This CDR3 is 16 amino acids long. Germline values: CDR1 LNHNV, CDR2 YYDKDF (reference sequence). V lost 1 base to trimming and J lost 0 bases; unmatched junction nucleotides: 4. This chain's CDR3 is CATSRGPGQGSYEQYF. The DNA for the CDR3 is TGTGCCACCAGCAGAGGGCCGGGACAGGGCTCCTACGAGCAGTACTTC. The full variable domain, with the rest looked up from reference TRBV15 and TRBJ2-7, is DAMVIQNPRYQVTQFGKPVTLSCSQTLNHNVMYWYQQKSSQAPKLLFHYYDKDFNNEADTPDNFQSRRPNTSFCFLDIRSPGLGDTAMYLCATSRGPGQGSYEQYFGPGTRLTVT.

As to this clone: This sample also contains other DNA sequences that code for the same CDR3. The rearrangement joins TRBV9 to TRBJ1-1; D ambiguous. The CDR3 loop spans 14 amino acids. V was clipped by 0 bases and J by 0 bases, with 6 bases between them. Germline V gene data show CDR1 as SGDLS and CDR2 as YYNGEE. The CDR3 DNA reads TGTGCCAGCAGCGTAGGTCAGGTGAACACTGAAGCTTTCTTT. This sequence encodes CASSVGQVNTEAFF.

This clone was seen a handful of times. This chain joins TRBV28 and TRBJ1-2, with D uncertain. The V end was cut by 10 bases, the J end by 0 bases, with 15 bases between. The CDR3 loop spans 14 amino acids. Per germline, CDR1 MDHEN and CDR2 SYDVKM. The CDR3 DNA follows: TGTGCCACCCACGACCAGCCACCTAACTATGGCTACACCTTC. It is translated as CATHDQPPNYGYTF.

The sample holds a few counts of this clone. The rearrangement links TRBV15 to TRBJ1-2; 10 bases match TRBD1. J was trimmed by 8 bases and V by 3 bases; bases with no gene match: 9. Looked up from germline, CDR1 is LNHNV and CDR2 is YYDKDF (reference sequence). There are 15 residues in the CDR3. The CDR3 DNA is TGTGCCACCAGCAGGGATACTGACAGGGGGCAAGGCTACACCTTC. Amino acids: CATSRDTDRGQGYTF.

V usage is TRBV2 and J usage is TRBJ2-7; tentative D call: TRBD2 (5 bases). The CDR3 has 14 amino acids. The germline V and J ends were trimmed by 7 bases and 3 bases, with 16 bases remaining between them. Germline V lookup: CDR1 SNHLY, CDR2 FYNNEI. The CDR3 loop reads CASKRSGGIYEQYF. The CDR3 coding sequence is TGTGCCAGCAAGCGGTCGGGTGGGATCTACGAGCAGTACTTC.

The chain combines TRBV4-1 with TRBJ2-5; D possibly uses TRBD1 or TRBD2 (5 bases each). Looked up from germline, CDR1 is MGHRA and CDR2 is YSYEKL. CDR3 length: 15 amino acids. V was cut by 4 bases and J by 4 bases, with 16 bases left in between. In nucleotides, the CDR3 is TGCGCCAGCAGCCGTCTTTATTTGGGGACAGAGACCCAGTACTTC. Protein sequence: CASSRLYLGTETQYF.

This chain links TRBV7-8 with TRBJ2-1; TRBD2 aligns across 13 bases. Per the germline V gene, CDR1 is SGHVS and CDR2 is FQNEAQ. With V trimmed by 3 bases and J by 10 bases, 6 bases remained unmatched. The CDR3 spans 15 residues. The CDR3 is CASSFTSGGAREQFF. CDR3 nucleotides: TGTGCCAGCAGCTTTACTAGCGGGGGGGCGCGCGAGCAGTTCTTC.

Written as DNA, the CDR3 is TGCGCCAGCAGCTGGGACAGTCCGAACACCGGGGAGCTGTTTTTT. Protein product: CASSWDSPNTGELFF. The chain employs TRBV5-1 and TRBJ2-2, with 7 bases matching TRBD1. The CDR3 runs 15 residues. The junction had 2 bases not matched to a gene; V was cut back by 3 bases and J by 0 bases. Germline CDR1 and CDR2: SGHRS and YFSETQ.

Only a few counts were recorded for this clone. The rearrangement uses TRBV29-1 and TRBJ1-1; no clear D gene. Deletions cut 4 bases from V and 0 bases from J, with 6 bases between. Germline CDR1 reads SQVTM; CDR2 reads ANQGSEA. This CDR3 is 12 amino acids long. This CDR3 is CSVGEMNTEAFF. CDR3 bases: TGCAGCGTTGGGGAAATGAACACTGAAGCTTTCTTT.

The chain combines TRBV29-1 with TRBJ2-5; D is possibly TRBD1 (5 bases). With 6 bases removed from V and 1 base from J, the gap between germline ends came to 12 bases. The CDR3 sequence is 13 residues long. CDR1 is SQVTM, CDR2 ANQGSEA, per germline. The chain's CDR3 is CSVVHRLQETQYF. CDR3 nucleotide sequence: TGCAGCGTCGTCCACAGGCTCCAAGAGACCCAGTACTTC.

This sequence joins TRBV5-4 and TRBJ2-7, with no clear D. The CDR3 has 14 amino acids. Trimming left V 6 bases short and J 5 bases short, with 18 bases between. Germline V gene data show CDR1 as SGHNT and CDR2 as YYREEE (reference sequence). DNA for the CDR3: TGTGCCAGCACCCCCAGCCCTCAGATAGACGAGCAGTACTTC. Amino acid sequence: CASTPSPQIDEQYF.

The V and J genes are TRBV7-3 and TRBJ1-1; TRBD1 is a possible D gene (6 bases). Germline V gene lookup returns CDR1 SGHTA and CDR2 FQGTGA. The V and J ends lost 4 bases and 5 bases respectively, with 17 bases between them. This CDR3 spans 15 amino acids. CDR3 bases: TGTGCCAGCAGCTCAAGGGGGATTCTGGGGACTGAAGCTTTCTTT. Its protein is CASSSRGILGTEAFF.

Of note for this clone: A clone one base away is much larger, so this may be a read error. V usage is TRBV7-6 and J usage is TRBJ2-3; D is ambiguous. Germline CDR1 and CDR2: SGHVS and FNYEAQ. This CDR3 spans 12 amino acids. V lost 0 bases and J 4 bases, leaving 2 bases between the germline ends. CDR3: CASSLAPDTQYF. The DNA of the CDR3 is TGTGCCAGCAGCTTAGCCCCAGATACGCAGTATTTT.

Worth noting for this clone: One junction end disagrees with the germline gene, perhaps due to a read error. This chain uses TRBV28 with TRBJ1-1; no definite D call. The germline V gene encodes CDR1 MDHEN and CDR2 SYDVKM. CDR3 size: 13 residues. The CDR3 sequence is CASRLAGDTEAFF. For the CDR3, the DNA is TGTGCCAGCCGTTTAGCCGGGGACACTGAAGCTTTCTTT.

The chain uses TRBV10-3 and TRBJ2-2; D possibly corresponds to TRBD2 (5 bases). The CDR3 covers 15 residues. Germline V gene data show CDR1 as ENHRY and CDR2 as SYGVKD. V dropped 5 bases and J dropped 3 bases, with 13 bases sitting between them. The chain's CDR3 is CAISLTGVDTGELFF. The CDR3 DNA reads as TGTGCCATCAGTCTGACCGGGGTCGACACCGGGGAGCTGTTTTTT.

The chain recombines TRBV5-4 with TRBJ2-5; tentative D call: TRBD2 (5 bases). There are 16 residues in the CDR3. Germline CDR1 is SGHNT and CDR2 is YYREEE (reference sequence). The germline V and J ends were trimmed by 0 bases and 4 bases, with 16 bases remaining between them. Here the CDR3 reads CASSLAGILAGETQYF. The CDR3 DNA reads as TGTGCCAGCAGCTTGGCCGGAATTCTAGCAGGAGAGACCCAGTACTTC. The full variable domain, its missing parts supplied by reference TRBV5-4 and TRBJ2-5, is ETGVTQSPTHLIKTRGQQVTLRCSSQSGHNTVSWYQQALGQGPQFIFQYYREEENGRGNFPPRFSGLQFPNYSSELNVNALELDDSALYLCASSLAGILAGETQYFGPGTRLLVL.

The chain links TRBV10-2 to TRBJ2-1; D is uncertain. Trimming took off 2 bases at V and 7 bases at J, with 9 bases between the two ends. The CDR3 runs 13 residues. Germline V gives CDR1 WSHSY, CDR2 SAAADI. The CDR3 sequence: CASSETVLNEQFF. In nucleotides, the CDR3 is TGCGCCAGCAGTGAGACCGTACTTAATGAGCAGTTCTTC.